The 23 T cell receptor beta chains in this list originate from one sample, sequenced in a study of T-cell reconstitution after alpha-beta-depleted transplantation in children. Using unique molecular identifiers, the investigators prepared the TCRbeta library. From the PCR reads, TCRdb called clonotypes with MiXCR, one entry per CDR3 protein. The data show some 550,000 distinct CDR3 sequences, approximately 20% seen once. The source was PBMCs from the stem cell graft donor, collected from the stem cell graft. These receptors all stem from a human donor who donated a stem cell graft to a child with acute lymphoblastic leukemia.

This chain uses TRBV7-6 with TRBJ1-3; no firm D call. The CDR3 spans 15 residues. V lost 0 bases and J 4 bases, leaving 10 bases between the germline ends. Germline V lookup: CDR1 SGHVS, CDR2 FNYEAQ. The CDR3 protein is CASSLAEVYGNTIYF. CDR3 nucleotides: TGTGCCAGCAGCTTAGCGGAGGTGTACGGAAACACCATATATTTT.

This clonotype was detected only a few times. The V and J genes are TRBV20-1 and TRBJ2-3; 9 bases agree with TRBD2. The CDR3 length is 15 residues. Germline trimming cut 6 bases from V and 6 bases from J; bases unmatched to any gene: 13. The germline V gene encodes CDR1 DFQATT and CDR2 SNEGSKA (reference sequence). The DNA of the CDR3 is TGCAGTGCCCTTTTAGCGGGAGCGACGGGGGATACGCAGTATTTT. This codes for CSALLAGATGDTQYF.

This clonotype turned up a few times. The rearrangement links TRBV19 to TRBJ2-2; no clear D. CDR1 is LNHDA, CDR2 SQIVND, per germline (reference sequence). This CDR3 spans 13 amino acids. Trimming removed 4 bases at V and 2 bases at J, with 5 bases between. This chain's CDR3 is CASSKVNTGELFF. Written as DNA, the CDR3 is TGTGCCAGTAGTAAAGTAAACACCGGGGAGCTGTTTTTT.

The gene calls are TRBV18 and TRBJ1-1; 9 bases line up with TRBD1. This CDR3 region has 14 residues. V lost 4 bases to trimming and J lost 7 bases; unmatched junction nucleotides: 7. Germline-derived CDR1 and CDR2 are KGHSH and LQKENI. CDR3 protein: CASSRGTGINEAFF. CDR3 bases: TGTGCCAGCTCACGCGGGACAGGGATTAATGAAGCTTTCTTT. The full variable domain, rest sourced from reference TRBV18 and TRBJ1-1, is NAGVMQNPRHLVRRRGQEARLRCSPMKGHSHVYWYRQLPEEGLKFMVYLQKENIIDESGMPKERFSAEFPKEGPSILRIQQVVRGDSAAYFCASSRGTGINEAFFGQGTRLTVV.

This chain connects TRBV7-9 to TRBJ2-3; D might be TRBD1 or TRBD2, each matching 6 bases. Germline V gene data show CDR1 as SEHNR and CDR2 as FQNEAQ (reference sequence). Trimming left V 4 bases short and J 2 bases short, with 16 bases between. The CDR3 has 16 amino acids. The CDR3 DNA reads as TGTGCCAGCAGCTATCCTTCAGGGGACTTCACAGATACGCAGTATTTT. Amino acids: CASSYPSGDFTDTQYF.

In this sample, this clonotype turned up a few times. V is TRBV29-1 and J is TRBJ2-7, with unresolved D. The germline V and J ends were trimmed by 5 bases and 2 bases, with 16 bases remaining between them. CDR3 length: 14 amino acids. Germline values: CDR1 SQVTM, CDR2 ANQGSEA. The CDR3 region has the DNA TGCAGCGTTAGTAGCTCGTTCACAACCTACGAGCAGTACTTC. Protein: CSVSSSFTTYEQYF.

This clonotype appeared many times. This rearrangement joins TRBV9 to TRBJ2-3, with 9 bases fitting TRBD2. V trimming: 3 bases; J trimming: 6 bases; junction bases outside the gene matches: 5. The CDR3 is 14 residues long. The V gene's germline CDR1 is SGDLS and CDR2 YYNGEE. CDR3 loop: CASSASGKMDTQYF. DNA of the CDR3: TGTGCCAGCAGCGCTAGCGGGAAAATGGATACGCAGTATTTT.

This chain connects TRBV24-1 to TRBJ2-3; 13 bases fit TRBD2. The trim removed 4 bases at V and 4 bases at J, leaving 10 bases unmatched. This CDR3 is 18 amino acids long. CDR1 and CDR2 (germline): KGHDR, SFDVKD. CDR3: CATSDRGTSGTGSDTQYF. CDR3 nucleotide sequence: TGTGCCACCAGTGACCGAGGGACTAGCGGGACCGGATCAGATACGCAGTATTTT.

This clonotype has only a few counts. The chain recombines TRBV5-1 with TRBJ2-1, with D perhaps matching TRBD1 or TRBD2 (5 bases each). Between the trimmed V and J ends, which lost 5 bases and 0 bases, there was a span of 24 bases. This CDR3 spans 19 amino acids. Per the germline V gene, CDR1 is SGHRS and CDR2 is YFSETQ. This CDR3 is CASRRLVRVEGSSYNEQFF. CDR3 nucleotide sequence: TGCGCCAGCAGGAGGCTCGTCAGAGTTGAGGGGAGCTCCTACAATGAGCAGTTCTTC.

This sequence joins TRBV20-1 and TRBJ2-1; 15 bases agree with TRBD2. The trim removed 6 bases at V and 9 bases at J, leaving 12 bases unmatched. The CDR3 covers 16 residues. Germline lookup yields CDR1 DFQATT and CDR2 SNEGSKA (reference sequence). Here the CDR3 DNA reads TGCAGTGCCATGACAGGACTAGCGGGAGGGCAGGGTGAGCAGTTCTTC. Encoded protein: CSAMTGLAGGQGEQFF.

This clonotype was counted between two and nine times. This chain joins TRBV6-9 and TRBJ2-1, with 8 positions matching TRBD2. Per the germline V gene, CDR1 is MNHGY and CDR2 is SVAAGI. V shed 4 bases and J 5 bases; nucleotides not matched to a gene: 7. CDR3 length: 15 residues. The CDR3 sequence is CASSFGLAGNNEQFF. CDR3 nucleotides: TGTGCCAGCAGTTTCGGGCTAGCGGGTAACAATGAGCAGTTCTTC.

The table lists this clonotype with a few counts. The chain combines TRBV5-6 with TRBJ2-2; 8 bases map to TRBD2. V shed 4 bases and J 7 bases; nucleotides not matched to a gene: 18. Germline assignment: CDR1 SGHDT and CDR2 YYEEEE. The CDR3 sequence is 18 residues long. The CDR3 DNA reads TGTGCCAGCAGCCTCCCCCGTCGGGCGGGGGGACACGTCGGGGAGCTGTTTTTT. Translating gives CASSLPRRAGGHVGELFF.

The chain links TRBV12-3 or TRBV12-4 to TRBJ2-3, with 7 bases identical to TRBD1. CDR3 length equals 14 residues. The J segment lost 1 base and the V segment lost 5 bases, leaving 3 bases of the junction unmatched. CDR3 sequence (DNA): TGTGCCAGCAGTATTACAGGGGGCACAGATACGCAGTATTTT. Its protein is CASSITGGTDTQYF.

There are many counts of this clonotype. The CDR3 reads CASSRGGEETQYF. The CDR3 nucleotides are TGCGCCAGCAGCCGTGGGGGGGAAGAGACCCAGTACTTC. The chain is built from TRBV5-1 and TRBJ2-5; TRBD2 matches 7 bases. CDR1 is SGHRS, CDR2 YFSETQ, per germline. V was clipped by 4 bases and J by 3 bases; unmatched bases: 3. CDR3 length: 13 residues.

This clonotype was detected only a few times. The chain has TRBV18 and TRBJ2-1; TRBD2 agrees at 7 bases. The V gene's germline CDR1 is KGHSH and CDR2 LQKENI. The CDR3 loop spans 15 amino acids. V lost 3 bases to trimming and J lost 6 bases; unmatched junction nucleotides: 8. Written as DNA, the CDR3 is TGTGCCAGCTCACCCCCCCGGGACTACCTCAATGAGCAGTTCTTC. Its protein is CASSPPRDYLNEQFF.

The CDR3 nucleotides read TGTGCCAGCAGCGCGAGAGGACTAGCGGGAGGGGATCAAGAGACCCAGTACTTC. It yields the protein CASSARGLAGGDQETQYF. V usage is TRBV9 and J usage is TRBJ2-5; 15 bases are shared with TRBD2. The CDR3 sequence is 18 residues long. The germline V gene encodes CDR1 SGDLS and CDR2 YYNGEE. Losses at the gene ends were 3 bases for V and 2 bases for J; bases not matched to a gene: 8.

The chain joins TRBV7-9 to TRBJ2-1, with no clear D. The CDR3 runs to 13 residues. V lost 1 base, J lost 8 bases, and 9 bases lay in between. Germline V gene data show CDR1 as SEHNR and CDR2 as FQNEAQ (reference sequence). This CDR3 reads CASSLDLSDEQFF. DNA of the CDR3: TGTGCCAGCAGCTTAGACCTCTCGGATGAGCAGTTCTTC. Variable domain in full (rest from reference TRBV7-9 and TRBJ2-1): DTGVSQNPRHKITKRGQNVTFRCDPISEHNRLYWYRQTLGQGPEFLTYFQNEAQLEKSRLLSDRFSAERPKGSFSTLEIQRTEQGDSAMYLCASSLDLSDEQFFGPGTRLTVL.

This clonotype has a handful of counts. The chain is built from TRBV20-1 and TRBJ1-1; D not certain. Trimming took 0 bases from V and 1 from J, leaving 6 bases between them. The CDR3 extends over 13 amino acids. CDR1 DFQATT and CDR2 SNEGSKA come from the germline V gene (reference sequence). The CDR3 DNA reads as TGCAGTGCTAGAGACGGAGGGAACACTGAAGCTTTCTTT. Translation: CSARDGGNTEAFF.

The chain is built from TRBV5-1 and TRBJ2-7; 10 nucleotides agree with TRBD1. V dropped 7 bases and J dropped 2; count of bases not matched to a gene: 6. Germline assignment: CDR1 SGHRS and CDR2 YFSETQ. CDR3 length equals 14 residues. The CDR3 region has the DNA TGCGCCAGCGGCCCCGGGACAGGGGCCTACGAGCAGTACTTC. It yields the protein CASGPGTGAYEQYF.

The table lists this clonotype with a few counts. The V and J genes are TRBV13 and TRBJ2-1, with a tentative D call TRBD2 (8 bases). From germline, CDR1 is PRHDT and CDR2 FYEKMQ (reference sequence). CDR3 length: 17 residues. V was shortened by 4 bases and J by 4 bases, with 20 bases between the two germline ends. CDR3 sequence (DNA): TGTGCCAGCAGCTCTCCCGGGGGGGACAGTACATACAATGAGCAGTTCTTC. This codes for CASSSPGGDSTYNEQFF.

This clonotype was recorded a few times. The chain recombines TRBV12-3 or TRBV12-4 with TRBJ1-1; 8 bases agree with TRBD1. The CDR3 is made up of 15 amino acids. Trimming took 5 bases from V and 5 from J; bases not matched to a gene: 10. The DNA of the CDR3 is TGTGCCAGCAGTCTTACCGGGACAGGACGAACTGAAGCTTTCTTT. It yields the protein CASSLTGTGRTEAFF.

This chain joins TRBV29-1 and TRBJ1-1; D gene ambiguous. Germline lookup yields CDR1 SQVTM and CDR2 ANQGSEA. Trimming cost V 6 bases and J 0 bases, with 8 bases left between them. The CDR3 consists of 12 residues. In DNA, the CDR3 is TGCAGCGTATTAGACATGAACACTGAAGCTTTCTTT. Amino acid sequence: CSVLDMNTEAFF.

This clonotype turned up a few times. The chain combines TRBV15 with TRBJ1-2; D possibly corresponds to TRBD1 (6 bases). Germline V CDR1 and CDR2: LNHNV, YYDKDF (reference sequence). This CDR3 spans 13 amino acids. V lost 2 bases, J lost 8 bases, and 12 bases lay in between. The CDR3 DNA reads as TGTGCCACCAGCAGACAGGGGAGTCCGGGCTACACCTTC. Its translation is CATSRQGSPGYTF.